These T cell receptor beta chains were read from a single sample in a study of vaccination and CD4 T cells after COVID-19. TCRdb redid the calling of the PCR reads with MiXCR, one entry per CDR3 protein. The sample holds approximately 3,500 distinct CDR3 sequences, 40% to 50% seen once. No cognate antigen is known for these TCRs. The sequencing input was CD4+ T cells from blood, cultured in vitro. The origin of the receptors is a human donor who had recovered from COVID-19. Both conserved end residues are part of each CDR3. The order of the fields is clone size, J gene, V gene, D gene, CDR3 protein, CDR3 DNA. The D gene is left open where the match is weak. Clone sizes are given selectively: once, few, many, or a class where the clone is expanded.

clone size: few; J gene: TRBJ1-5; V gene: TRBV19; D gene: TRBD1; CDR3 protein: CASQDRGFLGQPQHF; CDR3 DNA: TGTGCCAGCCAGGACAGGGGGTTTTTAGGTCAGCCCCAGCATTTT
clone size: -; J gene: TRBJ1-2; V gene: TRBV24-1; D gene: TRBD1; CDR3 protein: CATSDSGQGGHGYTF; CDR3 DNA: TGTGCCACCAGTGATTCAGGACAGGGTGGGCATGGCTACACCTTC
clone size: -; J gene: TRBJ2-2; V gene: TRBV24-1; D gene: TRBD2; CDR3 protein: CATSDNGLAAITGELFF; CDR3 DNA: TGTGCCACCAGTGACAACGGACTAGCGGCGATTACCGGGGAGCTGTTTTTT
clone size: few; J gene: TRBJ1-2; V gene: TRBV6-1; D gene: TRBD1; CDR3 protein: CASTPGQGARGYTF; CDR3 DNA: TGTGCCAGCACCCCGGGACAGGGGGCCAGGGGCTACACCTTC
clone size: few; J gene: TRBJ2-7; V gene: TRBV2; D gene: -; CDR3 protein: CASSPYHEQYF; CDR3 DNA: TGTGCCAGCAGCCCCTACCACGAGCAGTACTTC
clone size: medium-sized; J gene: TRBJ1-6; V gene: TRBV20-1; D gene: TRBD1; CDR3 protein: CGTRGQPNSPLHF; CDR3 DNA: TGCGGAACGAGGGGACAGCCCAATTCACCCCTCCACTTT
clone size: -; J gene: TRBJ2-2; V gene: TRBV18; D gene: -; CDR3 protein: CASSPTDRGTGTGELFF; CDR3 DNA: TGTGCCAGCTCACCAACTGATCGGGGAACGGGCACCGGGGAGCTGTTTTTT
clone size: medium-sized; J gene: TRBJ2-5; V gene: TRBV2; D gene: -; CDR3 protein: CASRREVGETQYF; CDR3 DNA: TGTGCCAGCAGAAGGGAGGTGGGGGAGACCCAGTACTTC
clone size: few; J gene: TRBJ1-2; V gene: TRBV10-3; D gene: -; CDR3 protein: CAIREGANYGYTF; CDR3 DNA: TGTGCCATCAGGGAGGGGGCTAACTATGGCTACACCTTC
clone size: -; J gene: TRBJ1-5; V gene: TRBV12-3/TRBV12-4; D gene: -; CDR3 protein: CASSKTEYQPQHF; CDR3 DNA: TGTGCCAGCAGTAAGACAGAGTATCAGCCCCAGCATTTT
clone size: -; J gene: TRBJ2-1; V gene: TRBV2; D gene: -; CDR3 protein: CASTPQGAYNEQFF; CDR3 DNA: TGTGCCAGCACCCCCCAGGGTGCCTACAATGAGCAGTTCTTC
clone size: once; J gene: TRBJ2-7; V gene: TRBV2; D gene: TRBD2; CDR3 protein: CASSVRGTSGPYEQYF; CDR3 DNA: TGTGCCAGCAGTGTGAGGGGGACTAGCGGCCCCTACGAGCAGTACTTC
clone size: -; J gene: TRBJ1-2; V gene: TRBV12-3/TRBV12-4; D gene: -; CDR3 protein: CASSPDLVGYTF; CDR3 DNA: TGTGCCAGCAGTCCGGATCTAGTGGGCTACACCTTC
clone size: -; J gene: TRBJ1-5; V gene: TRBV12-3/TRBV12-4; D gene: TRBD1; CDR3 protein: CASRSDRVNQPQHF; CDR3 DNA: TGTGCCAGCAGGTCTGACAGGGTCAATCAGCCCCAGCATTTT
clone size: -; J gene: TRBJ2-3; V gene: TRBV30; D gene: -; CDR3 protein: CAWSVSALFDTQYF; CDR3 DNA: TGTGCCTGGAGTGTTAGTGCCCTGTTTGATACGCAGTATTTT
clone size: -; J gene: TRBJ2-7; V gene: TRBV11-2; D gene: -; CDR3 protein: CASNKQKRVSIEQYF; CDR3 DNA: TGTGCCAGCAACAAACAGAAGCGGGTATCCATTGAGCAGTACTTC
clone size: few; J gene: TRBJ1-5; V gene: TRBV2; D gene: -; CDR3 protein: CASSEERGSNQPQHF; CDR3 DNA: TGTGCCAGCAGTGAAGAGCGTGGCAGCAATCAGCCCCAGCATTTT
clone size: -; J gene: TRBJ2-5; V gene: TRBV6-4; D gene: -; CDR3 protein: CASTQPGQKESQLGETQYF; CDR3 DNA: TGTGCCAGCACCCAACCGGGACAAAAGGAGAGTCAGTTAGGAGAGACCCAGTACTTC
clone size: -; J gene: TRBJ2-5; V gene: TRBV20-1; D gene: TRBD1; CDR3 protein: CSARVTGEETQYF; CDR3 DNA: TGCAGTGCTAGAGTTACAGGGGAAGAGACCCAGTACTTC
clone size: once; J gene: TRBJ2-7; V gene: TRBV7-8; D gene: -; CDR3 protein: CASSPPRANQYF; CDR3 DNA: TGTGCCAGCAGCCCGCCTCGGGCAAATCAGTACTTC
clone size: -; J gene: TRBJ2-5; V gene: TRBV4-2; D gene: TRBD2; CDR3 protein: CASSLGVAGGGETQYF; CDR3 DNA: TGTGCCAGCAGCCTTGGTGTAGCGGGGGGTGGGGAGACCCAGTACTTC
clone size: few; J gene: TRBJ1-4; V gene: TRBV20-1; D gene: TRBD1; CDR3 protein: CSARDRQGAVNEKLFF; CDR3 DNA: TGCAGTGCTAGAGATCGACAGGGGGCGGTCAATGAAAAACTGTTTTTT
clone size: -; J gene: TRBJ2-1; V gene: TRBV7-2; D gene: TRBD2; CDR3 protein: CASSLDTGLELGEQFF; CDR3 DNA: TGTGCCAGCAGCTTAGATACGGGACTAGAGTTAGGTGAGCAGTTCTTC
clone size: few; J gene: TRBJ1-5; V gene: TRBV20-1; D gene: -; CDR3 protein: CSARDPAGNLNNQPQHF; CDR3 DNA: TGCAGTGCTAGAGACCCTGCAGGCAATCTTAACAATCAGCCCCAGCATTTT
clone size: few; J gene: TRBJ2-3; V gene: TRBV19; D gene: TRBD1; CDR3 protein: CASSPLSRDRGQDTQYF; CDR3 DNA: TGTGCCAGTAGTCCCTTGTCCCGGGACAGGGGGCAGGATACGCAGTATTTT
clone size: few; J gene: TRBJ2-1; V gene: TRBV7-6; D gene: -; CDR3 protein: CASSRDGATSYNEQFF; CDR3 DNA: TGTGCCAGCAGCCGCGATGGGGCGACCTCCTACAATGAGCAGTTCTTC
clone size: -; J gene: TRBJ1-2; V gene: TRBV10-3; D gene: -; CDR3 protein: CAISETRGSYGYTF; CDR3 DNA: TGTGCCATCAGTGAGACTCGGGGGTCCTATGGCTACACCTTC
clone size: -; J gene: TRBJ1-6; V gene: TRBV30; D gene: -; CDR3 protein: CAESEAIYNSPLHF; CDR3 DNA: TGTGCCGAATCGGAGGCCATCTATAATTCACCCCTCCACTTT
clone size: -; J gene: TRBJ2-1; V gene: TRBV6-1; D gene: TRBD2; CDR3 protein: CANWTSGRISPPFF; CDR3 DNA: TGTGCCAATTGGACTAGCGGGAGGATATCCCCTCCGTTCTTC
clone size: large; J gene: TRBJ2-5; V gene: TRBV7-9; D gene: TRBD1; CDR3 protein: CASSSTSGTGETQYF; CDR3 DNA: TGTGCCAGCAGCTCTACTTCCGGGACAGGGGAGACCCAGTACTTC
clone size: -; J gene: TRBJ1-2; V gene: TRBV6-1; D gene: -; CDR3 protein: CASRQGPDYGYTF; CDR3 DNA: TGTGCCAGCAGGCAGGGGCCGGACTATGGCTACACCTTC
clone size: -; J gene: TRBJ1-1; V gene: TRBV18; D gene: -; CDR3 protein: CASSPGQWGWAFF; CDR3 DNA: TGTGCCAGCTCACCCGGTCAGTGGGGATGGGCTTTCTTT
clone size: medium-sized; J gene: TRBJ2-2; V gene: TRBV12-3/TRBV12-4; D gene: TRBD2; CDR3 protein: CASSLRLATGELFF; CDR3 DNA: TGTGCCAGCAGTTTACGACTAGCGACCGGGGAGCTGTTTTTT